This T cell receptor (beta chain) is from a study of cytomegalovirus exposure and HLA in healthy donors. This CDR3 has 15 amino acids. The junction had 7 bases not matched to a gene; V was cut back by 4 bases and J by 0 bases. In germline, CDR1 is GTSNPN, CDR2 SVGIG (reference sequence). With 60 Vbeta and 13 Jbeta primers, the PCR was carried out. Generated by immunoSEQ multiplex PCR, the TCRdb table keeps only in-frame clones and is missing some. The table records around 260,000 clones, 80% of them present only once. Study-wide findings and caveats: HLA restriction was apparent for most CMV-associated TCR beta chains in a later analysis. Highest at DRB1 and lowest at HLA-C, TCR association rates differed among HLA loci in a later analysis.

Points on this clone: Its antigen is unidentified.

The chain combines TRBV30 with TRBJ2-3; 7 positions match TRBD1. The TCR comes from a girl aged 2 to 10 in good health and CMV-seronegative. The sequenced sample consisted of PBMCs. The CDR3 coding sequence is TGTGCCTGGACACCCGGGACAGTGAGCACAGATACGCAGTATTTT. As protein: CAWTPGTVSTDTQYF. Based on the CDR3 plus reference TRBV30 and TRBJ2-3, the full variable domain is SQTIHQWPATLVQPVGSPLSLECTVEGTSNPNLYWYRQAAGRGLQLLFYSVGIGQISSEVPQNLSASRPQDRQFILSSKKLLLSDSGFYLCAWTPGTVSTDTQYFGPGTRLTVL.